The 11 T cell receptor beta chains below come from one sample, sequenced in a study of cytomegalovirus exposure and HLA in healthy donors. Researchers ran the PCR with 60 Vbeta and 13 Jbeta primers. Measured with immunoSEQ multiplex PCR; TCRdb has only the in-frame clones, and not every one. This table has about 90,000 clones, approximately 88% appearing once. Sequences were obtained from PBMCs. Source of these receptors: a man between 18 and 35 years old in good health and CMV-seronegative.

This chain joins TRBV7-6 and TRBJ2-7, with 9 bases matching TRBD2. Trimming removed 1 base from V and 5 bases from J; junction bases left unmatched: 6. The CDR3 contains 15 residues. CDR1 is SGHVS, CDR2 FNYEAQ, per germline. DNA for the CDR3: TGTGCCAGCAGCTTAGATATAGCGGGAGCTCACGAGCAGTACTTC. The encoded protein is CASSLDIAGAHEQYF.

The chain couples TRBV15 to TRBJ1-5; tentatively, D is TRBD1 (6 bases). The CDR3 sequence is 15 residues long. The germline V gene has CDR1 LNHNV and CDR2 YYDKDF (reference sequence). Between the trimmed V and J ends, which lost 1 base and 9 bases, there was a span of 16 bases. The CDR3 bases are TGTGCCACCAGCAGAGTCGGGGTTGGGGGCTGGCCCCAGCATTTT. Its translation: CATSRVGVGGWPQHF.

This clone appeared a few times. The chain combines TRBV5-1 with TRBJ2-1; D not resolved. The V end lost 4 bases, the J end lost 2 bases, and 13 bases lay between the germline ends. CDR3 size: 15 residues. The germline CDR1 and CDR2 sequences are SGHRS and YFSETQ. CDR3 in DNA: TGCGCCAGCAGCCCGGTCCGCGGTACCTACAATGAGCAGTTCTTC. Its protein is CASSPVRGTYNEQFF.

The CDR3: CASSSTDRVTGELFF. The CDR3 DNA reads TGCGCCAGCAGCTCGACGGACAGGGTCACCGGGGAGCTGTTTTTT. The chain employs TRBV5-1 and TRBJ2-2, with TRBD1 matching over 8 bases. The V and J ends lost 3 bases and 4 bases, in that order; junction bases with no gene match: 5. Germline assignment: CDR1 SGHRS and CDR2 YFSETQ. The CDR3 length is 15 residues.

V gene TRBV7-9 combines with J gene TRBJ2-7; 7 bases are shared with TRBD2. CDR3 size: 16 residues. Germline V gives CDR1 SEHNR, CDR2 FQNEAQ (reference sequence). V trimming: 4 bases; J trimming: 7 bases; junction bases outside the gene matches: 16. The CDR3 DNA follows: TGTGCCAGCAGCTCTCCTCGGCGGGGGTCAAGAGGGGAGCAGTACTTC. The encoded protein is CASSSPRRGSRGEQYF. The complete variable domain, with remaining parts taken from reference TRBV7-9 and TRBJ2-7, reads DTGVSQNPRHKITKRGQNVTFRCDPISEHNRLYWYRQTLGQGPEFLTYFQNEAQLEKSRLLSDRFSAERPKGSFSTLEIQRTEQGDSAMYLCASSSPRRGSRGEQYFGPGTRLTVT.

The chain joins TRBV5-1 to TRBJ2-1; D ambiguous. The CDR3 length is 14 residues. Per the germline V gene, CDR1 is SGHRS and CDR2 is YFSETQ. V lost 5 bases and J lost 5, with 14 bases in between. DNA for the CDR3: TGCGCCAGCAGGAGCGCGATCCTGAACAATGAGCAGTTCTTC. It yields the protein CASRSAILNNEQFF.

DNA for the CDR3: TGTGCCAGCAGCCATCGGGACAGGGATTCGGACGAGCAGTACTTC. As protein: CASSHRDRDSDEQYF. The gene calls are TRBV7-9 and TRBJ2-7; 9 positions agree with TRBD1. Germline CDR1 reads SEHNR; CDR2 reads FQNEAQ (reference sequence). The CDR3 sequence is 15 residues long. The ends lost 5 bases at V and 5 bases at J; junction bases unmatched: 10.

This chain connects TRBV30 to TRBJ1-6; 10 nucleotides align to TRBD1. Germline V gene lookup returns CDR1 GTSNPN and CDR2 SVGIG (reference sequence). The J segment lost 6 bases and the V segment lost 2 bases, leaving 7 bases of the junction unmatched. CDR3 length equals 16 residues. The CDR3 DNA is TGTGCCTGGAGTTACCCTGGGACAGGGGTTAATTCACCCCTCCACTTT. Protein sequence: CAWSYPGTGVNSPLHF. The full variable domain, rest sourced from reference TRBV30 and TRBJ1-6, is SQTIHQWPATLVQPVGSPLSLECTVEGTSNPNLYWYRQAAGRGLQLLFYSVGIGQISSEVPQNLSASRPQDRQFILSSKKLLLSDSGFYLCAWSYPGTGVNSPLHFGNGTRLTVT.

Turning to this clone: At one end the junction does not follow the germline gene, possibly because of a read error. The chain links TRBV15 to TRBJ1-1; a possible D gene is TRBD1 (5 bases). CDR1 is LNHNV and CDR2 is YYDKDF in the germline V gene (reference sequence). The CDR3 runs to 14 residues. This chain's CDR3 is CATSREPRTQGGSF. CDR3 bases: TGTGCCACCAGCAGAGAACCCCGGACCCAGGGAGGGTCTTTT.

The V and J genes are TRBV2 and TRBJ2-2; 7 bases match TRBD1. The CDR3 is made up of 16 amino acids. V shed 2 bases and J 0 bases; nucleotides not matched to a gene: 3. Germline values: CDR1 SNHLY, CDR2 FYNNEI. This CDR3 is CASSEWTGTNTGELFF. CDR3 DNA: TGTGCCAGCAGTGAATGGACAGGCACGAACACCGGGGAGCTGTTTTTT.

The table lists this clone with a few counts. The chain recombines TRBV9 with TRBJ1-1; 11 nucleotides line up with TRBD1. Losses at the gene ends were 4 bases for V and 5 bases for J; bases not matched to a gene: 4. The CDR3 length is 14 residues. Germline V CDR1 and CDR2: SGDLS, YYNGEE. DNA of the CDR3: TGTGCCAGCAGCCCGGGACAGGGGGGGACTGAAGCTTTCTTT. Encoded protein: CASSPGQGGTEAFF.